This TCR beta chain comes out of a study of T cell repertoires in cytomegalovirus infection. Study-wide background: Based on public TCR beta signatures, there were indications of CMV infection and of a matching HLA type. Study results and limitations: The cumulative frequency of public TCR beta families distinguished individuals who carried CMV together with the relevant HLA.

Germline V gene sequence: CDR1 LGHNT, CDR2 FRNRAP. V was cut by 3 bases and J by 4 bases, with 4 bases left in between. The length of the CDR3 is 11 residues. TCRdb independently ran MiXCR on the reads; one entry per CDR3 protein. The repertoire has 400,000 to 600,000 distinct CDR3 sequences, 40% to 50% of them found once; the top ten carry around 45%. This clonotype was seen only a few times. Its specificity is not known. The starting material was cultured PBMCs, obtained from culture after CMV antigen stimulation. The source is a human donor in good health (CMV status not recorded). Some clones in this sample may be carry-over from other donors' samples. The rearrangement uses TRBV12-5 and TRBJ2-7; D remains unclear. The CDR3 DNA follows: TGTGCTAGTGGTTTCGGGTACGAGCAGTACTTC. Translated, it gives CASGFGYEQYF.